One and the same sample provided the 32 T cell receptor beta chains below, sequenced in a study of T cells after yellow fever vaccination. TCRdb used MiXCR to reprocess the 5' RACE reads, holding one entry per CDR3 protein. The sample includes hundreds of thousands of distinct CDR3 sequences, under 15% of them seen just once. Here the sequenced sample was CD4+ T cells sorted from PBMCs, taken 15 days after the yellow fever booster vaccination. The receptors were gathered from a man in his late teens or twenties who received the YFV17D yellow fever vaccine.

This chain links TRBV7-9 with TRBJ2-3; perhaps TRBD2 as D (6 bases). CDR3 length: 14 amino acids. Per the germline V gene, CDR1 is SEHNR and CDR2 is FQNEAQ (reference sequence). V was trimmed by 2 bases and J by 6 bases, leaving 12 bases between them. The CDR3 sequence is CASSLSGPMDTQYF. CDR3 in DNA: TGTGCCAGCAGCTTAAGCGGGCCTATGGATACGCAGTATTTT.

The chain is built from TRBV6-5 and TRBJ2-5; 8 bases map to TRBD2. The V and J ends lost 7 bases and 2 bases, in that order; junction bases with no gene match: 12. The CDR3 runs to 16 residues. In germline, CDR1 is MNHEY, CDR2 SVGAGI. CDR3 nucleotides: TGTGCCAGCACCCCGGCGGGCGGGGGGCTTCAAGAGACCCAGTACTTC. Amino acids: CASTPAGGGLQETQYF.

V and J are TRBV7-6 and TRBJ1-3; 10 bases match TRBD1. Germline CDR1 reads SGHVS; CDR2 reads FNYEAQ. Trimming took 5 bases from V and 3 from J; bases not matched to a gene: 4. This CDR3 spans 15 amino acids. As DNA, the CDR3 is TGTGCCAGCAGCGTAGGGACAGGGGATGGAAACACCATATATTTT. It specifies CASSVGTGDGNTIYF.

Worth noting for this clonotype: An end of the junction does not agree with germline; a read error may underlie this. The chain recombines TRBV6-5 with TRBJ1-1; D remains ambiguous. The CDR3 loop spans 14 amino acids. Germline CDR1 reads MNHEY; CDR2 reads SVGAGI. CDR3: CASCYAGANTEAFF. The CDR3 DNA sequence: TGTGCCAGCTGTTACGCGGGCGCGAACACTGAAGCTTTCTTT.

This clonotype was recorded a few times. J is TRBJ1-2 and V is TRBV4-2; no definite D call. Germline lookup yields CDR1 LGHNA and CDR2 YNFKEQ. Trimming stripped 0 bases from V and 0 bases from J, with 17 bases between. This CDR3 spans 18 amino acids. The CDR3 loop is CASSQDISGPTTNYGYTF. The CDR3 coding sequence is TGTGCCAGCAGCCAAGATATTTCAGGACCGACTACTAACTATGGCTACACCTTC.

This clonotype has only a few counts. J is TRBJ1-4 and V is TRBV20-1, with D possibly being TRBD1 (6 bases). CDR1 is DFQATT, CDR2 SNEGSKA, per germline (reference sequence). The CDR3 runs 11 residues. V gave up 4 bases and J gave up 6 bases, with 6 bases separating them. CDR3 protein: CSANRDEKLFF. CDR3 nucleotides: TGCAGTGCTAACAGGGATGAAAAACTGTTTTTT.

The chain uses TRBV7-9 and TRBJ1-1; 9 bases are a match to TRBD1. The CDR3 has 17 amino acids. The germline gives CDR1 SEHNR, CDR2 FQNEAQ (reference sequence). V lost 0 bases to trimming and J lost 6 bases; unmatched junction nucleotides: 11. The CDR3 region is CASSLAAGTGYFPEAFF. CDR3 DNA sequence: TGTGCCAGCAGCTTAGCGGCGGGGACAGGGTATTTCCCTGAAGCTTTCTTT.

The chain is built from TRBV10-3 and TRBJ2-7; weak D call: TRBD2 (5 bases). V was trimmed by 3 bases and J by 2 bases, leaving 14 bases between them. CDR3 length: 15 residues. CDR1 ENHRY and CDR2 SYGVKD come from the germline V gene. This CDR3 reads CAISDPGIGPYEQYV. The CDR3 bases are TGTGCCATCAGTGACCCCGGGATAGGACCCTACGAGCAGTACGTC.

This clonotype occurred a few times. The chain is built from TRBV18 and TRBJ2-7; tentatively, D is TRBD2 (6 bases). CDR3 length equals 14 residues. The V gene's germline CDR1 is KGHSH and CDR2 LQKENI. Trimming took off 6 bases at V and 2 bases at J, with 14 bases between the two ends. The CDR3 protein is CASSTGLSTYEQYF. In nucleotides, the CDR3 is TGTGCCAGCTCCACGGGACTGAGTACCTACGAGCAGTACTTC.

DNA for the CDR3: TGTGCCAGCAGCTTAGCATGGGGGGCCGAGACCCAGTACTTC. Residues: CASSLAWGAETQYF. This chain connects TRBV7-2 to TRBJ2-5, with D tentatively TRBD1 or TRBD2 (6 bases each). The CDR3 contains 14 residues. V was pared by 0 bases and J by 5 bases, with 10 bases between. The germline V gene has CDR1 SGHTA and CDR2 FQGNSA.

The chain has TRBV5-8 and TRBJ2-7, with D possibly being TRBD1 or TRBD2 (6 bases each). Trimming cost V 2 bases and J 5 bases, with 17 bases left between them. Germline CDR1 SGHTS, CDR2 YDEGEE. The CDR3 totals 15 residues. The CDR3 region is CASSLSQGGVNEQYV. The CDR3 DNA follows: TGTGCCAGCAGCTTATCACAGGGAGGAGTAAACGAGCAGTACGTC.

The rearrangement uses TRBV20-1 and TRBJ2-6; the D gene is possibly TRBD2 (5 bases). Trimming removed 5 bases at V and 0 bases at J, with 20 bases between. This CDR3 is built from 18 residues. Per the germline V gene, CDR1 is DFQATT and CDR2 is SNEGSKA (reference sequence). The CDR3 region is CSARSITQDFSGANVLTF. The CDR3 nucleotides are TGCAGTGCTCGATCGATAACTCAGGACTTCTCTGGGGCCAACGTCCTGACTTTC.

This chain joins TRBV9 and TRBJ2-2; D possibly corresponds to TRBD1 (5 bases). This CDR3 has 15 amino acids. Germline values: CDR1 SGDLS, CDR2 YYNGEE. Trimming left V 0 bases short and J 4 bases short, with 10 bases between. The CDR3 coding sequence is TGTGCCAGCAGCGTAGTGCAGGGCCGCACCGGGGAGCTGTTTTTT. Protein product: CASSVVQGRTGELFF.

The chain recombines TRBV7-9 with TRBJ1-2, with D unclear. This CDR3 is 14 amino acids long. Trimming removed 5 bases at V and 6 bases at J, with 16 bases between. From germline, CDR1 is SEHNR and CDR2 FQNEAQ (reference sequence). CDR3 sequence: CASSLPLTENGYTF. The CDR3 region has the DNA TGTGCCAGCAGCCTCCCCCTAACAGAGAATGGCTACACCTTC.

The chain joins TRBV4-1 to TRBJ2-2; 9 bases align to TRBD1. CDR3 length equals 16 residues. Germline CDR1 and CDR2: MGHRA and YSYEKL. With V trimmed by 3 bases and J by 6 bases, 8 bases remained unmatched. For the CDR3, the DNA is TGCGCCAGCAGCCACTCGGGACAGGGATTCGCCGGGGAGCTGTTTTTT. Translation: CASSHSGQGFAGELFF.

The rearrangement uses TRBV4-3 and TRBJ1-1; D is perhaps TRBD1 (5 bases). The CDR3 runs to 16 residues. Trimming took 6 bases from V and 0 from J, leaving 17 bases between them. Germline V lookup: CDR1 LGHNA, CDR2 YSLEER. DNA of the CDR3: TGCGCCAGCAGTCCCGATGGAGGGGTTATGAACACTGAAGCTTTCTTT. Protein: CASSPDGGVMNTEAFF.

The V call is TRBV6-6, the J call TRBJ1-6, with unresolved D. The germline V gene encodes CDR1 MNHNY and CDR2 SVGAGI (reference sequence). The CDR3 has 16 residues. Trimming took off 0 bases at V and 6 bases at J, with 12 bases between the two ends. In nucleotides, the CDR3 is TGTGCCAGCAGTTACTCGGAGGGCCGGGGTAATTCACCCCTCCACTTT. Translation gives CASSYSEGRGNSPLHF.

This clonotype was seen more than once but under ten times. This rearrangement joins TRBV4-3 to TRBJ2-4, with TRBD2 matching 7 bases. Germline lookup yields CDR1 LGHNA and CDR2 YSLEER. Trimming removed 1 base from V and 5 bases from J; junction bases left unmatched: 5. This CDR3 is 15 amino acids long. The DNA of the CDR3 is TGCGCCAGCAGCCAAGTAGGCAGCGGGGAAAACATTCAGTACTTC. Translation: CASSQVGSGENIQYF.

This chain links TRBV7-3 with TRBJ1-1, with TRBD1 identical over 9 bases. CDR1 SGHTA and CDR2 FQGTGA come from the germline V gene. The CDR3 is made up of 14 amino acids. V lost 6 bases and J lost 1; bases outside the gene matches: 3. CDR3 protein: CASRMGQGNTEAFF. DNA for the CDR3: TGTGCCAGCAGGATGGGACAGGGGAACACTGAAGCTTTCTTT.

This chain connects TRBV5-1 to TRBJ1-1; 7 bases align to TRBD1. The CDR3 is 14 residues long. V lost 4 bases, J lost 0 bases, and 3 bases stayed unmatched. From germline, CDR1 is SGHRS and CDR2 YFSETQ. The CDR3 region is CASSPGGMNTEAFF. CDR3 DNA: TGCGCCAGCAGCCCAGGGGGGATGAACACTGAAGCTTTCTTT.

CDR3 protein: CASSARTDAIGGYTF. The CDR3, as DNA: TGTGCCAGCAGCGCCCGGACCGACGCGATTGGAGGCTACACCTTC. The genes are TRBV9 and TRBJ1-2; no firm D call. V was trimmed by 3 bases and J by 8 bases, leaving 20 bases between them. Per the germline V gene, CDR1 is SGDLS and CDR2 is YYNGEE. The CDR3 length is 15 residues.

This chain joins TRBV21-1 and TRBJ2-7; TRBD1 was called by the table and not checked on the DNA. TRBV21-1 is recorded as a pseudogene. The CDR3 has 13 residues. In DNA, the CDR3 is TGTGCCAGCGCACACAGGTCGGCCTACGAGCAGTACGTC. Its protein product is CASAHRSAYEQYV.

CDR3 amino acids: CASSYSGLSSYNEQFF. The DNA of the CDR3 is TGTGCCAGCAGTTATAGCGGGCTGAGCTCCTACAATGAGCAGTTCTTC. This chain joins TRBV6-5 and TRBJ2-1; 7 bases match TRBD2. CDR1 and CDR2 from the germline V gene are MNHEY and SVGAGI. The V segment lost 3 bases and the J segment 0 bases; nucleotides outside the gene matches: 5. This CDR3 has 16 residues.

The chain employs TRBV4-2 and TRBJ1-6; D may be TRBD1 (5 bases). V lost 0 bases, J lost 10 bases, and 31 bases lay in between. The CDR3 runs to 21 residues. The V gene's germline CDR1 is LGHNA and CDR2 YNFKEQ. CDR3 bases: TGTGCCAGCAGCCAAGAAAGTCCCCGGGCCAGTCTCTCCGGGGGTAAATCACCCCTCCACTTT. It encodes CASSQESPRASLSGGKSPLHF.

This clonotype has ten or more counts. The V gene is TRBV21-1, the J gene TRBJ2-7; TRBD1 reflects the table's D call only, with no check against the DNA. TRBV21-1 represents a pseudogene. The CDR3 contains 17 residues. The CDR3 here is CASRGSHGTGSSYEQYV. The DNA of the CDR3 is TGTGCCAGCAGGGGCTCACACGGGACAGGGAGCTCCTACGAGCAGTACGTC.

This clonotype turned up a few times. The rearrangement uses TRBV28 and TRBJ1-3; possibly TRBD1 for D (6 bases). V was trimmed by 7 bases and J by 0 bases, leaving 19 bases between them. The CDR3 length is 17 residues. Germline loops: CDR1 MDHEN, CDR2 SYDVKM. CDR3 sequence (DNA): TGTGCCAGCATCTTGAGGGCAGGGGCCGACTCTGGAAACACCATATATTTT. Translation: CASILRAGADSGNTIYF.

This clonotype showed up just a few times. J is TRBJ2-5 and V is TRBV6-5; D is uncertain. Germline lookup yields CDR1 MNHEY and CDR2 SVGAGI. Deletions cut 5 bases from V and 5 bases from J, with 15 bases between. The CDR3 spans 14 residues. In DNA, the CDR3 is TGTGCCAGCAGTCCGACCGGGCGGAAGGAGACCCAGTACTTC. The encoded protein is CASSPTGRKETQYF.

This clonotype was recorded a few times. The gene calls are TRBV6-6 and TRBJ1-2, with TRBD1 identical over 9 bases. From germline, CDR1 is MNHNY and CDR2 SVGAGI (reference sequence). V lost 7 bases to trimming and J lost 5 bases; unmatched junction nucleotides: 8. This CDR3 has 14 amino acids. CDR3 protein: CASTRTGTGYGYTF. CDR3 coding DNA: TGTGCCAGCACCCGGACGGGGACAGGGTATGGCTACACCTTC.

The chain recombines TRBV3-1 with TRBJ2-5; the match to TRBD2 covers 10 bases. Germline V lookup: CDR1 LGHDT, CDR2 YNNKEL (reference sequence). The CDR3 covers 15 residues. With V trimmed by 5 bases and J by 1 base, 4 bases remained unmatched. Here the CDR3 reads CASSDSGGSQETQYF. CDR3 nucleotide sequence: TGTGCCAGCAGCGATAGCGGGGGGTCCCAAGAGACCCAGTACTTC.

The chain joins TRBV7-2 to TRBJ1-1, with 11 nucleotides matching TRBD1. Trimming took 5 bases from V and 8 from J; bases not matched to a gene: 16. There are 17 residues in the CDR3. Germline V gene data show CDR1 as SGHTA and CDR2 as FQGNSA. Here the CDR3 reads CASSQGPGQGATQEAFF. The CDR3 DNA follows: TGTGCCAGCAGCCAGGGGCCAGGACAGGGGGCGACACAGGAAGCTTTCTTT.

The genes are TRBV9 and TRBJ2-4; 7 nucleotides line up with TRBD1. From germline, CDR1 is SGDLS and CDR2 YYNGEE. V lost 3 bases and J lost 6; bases outside the gene matches: 6. The CDR3 extends over 14 amino acids. The CDR3 spells CASSGIQGRNIQYF. The CDR3 DNA reads as TGTGCCAGCAGCGGCATACAGGGGCGAAACATTCAGTACTTC.

This clonotype has a count of ten or more. The chain employs TRBV11-2 and TRBJ1-3, with D unclear. The CDR3 sequence is 15 residues long. In germline, CDR1 is SGHAT, CDR2 FQNNGV. Trimming cost V 7 bases and J 0 bases, with 13 bases left between them. DNA for the CDR3: TGTGCCAGCAAACGGGGAGGGTACTCTGGAAACACCATATATTTT. It is translated as CASKRGGYSGNTIYF.